The sequence of this T cell receptor (beta chain) was determined in a study of Ad26.COV2.S vaccination and SARS-CoV-2 variants. Sequenced by immunoSEQ multiplex PCR; TCRdb stores in-frame clones only, minus some. The sample holds about 250,000 clones; roughly 86% are singletons and the top ten take about 3.1%. The CDR3 runs to 16 residues. Germline-derived CDR1 and CDR2 are SGDLS and YYNGEE. V lost 3 bases and J 2 bases, leaving 16 bases between the germline ends. Treatment denoted: around 19 received Ad26.COV2.S at low or high dose, single or two shots; about 5 received placebo; per-sample allocation not given. Day 63 after the first vaccine or placebo injection was the time point for sampling.

This chain joins TRBV9 and TRBJ2-3; D is perhaps TRBD2 (6 bases). This receptor was identified in a person between 18 and 65 years old who received the Ad26.COV2.S COVID-19 vaccine or a placebo. This specimen consisted of peripheral blood, obtained in a trial of Ad26.COV2.S vaccine versus placebo. The DNA for the CDR3 is TGTGCCAGCAGCGCTGGCGGGGCGGAAGACACAGATACGCAGTATTTT. Its protein is CASSAGGAEDTDTQYF.